This paragraph covers one T cell receptor (beta chain) sequence. The data were obtained in a study of blood T cell repertoires in COVID-19. In germline, CDR1 is SGHDN, CDR2 FVKESK. There are 15 residues in the CDR3. The ends lost 1 base at V and 4 bases at J; junction bases unmatched: 6. The protocol was immunoSEQ multiplex PCR, while the TCRdb copy is restricted to in-frame clones and leaves out a portion. The sample has approximately 150,000 clones, 70% to 85% seen once. V gene TRBV14 combines with J gene TRBJ2-5; 7 bases fit TRBD1. The specimen sequenced was PBMCs or T cells enriched from blood (not recorded which). This clonotype was sampled from a man aged 45 to 65 who had recovered from COVID-19. CDR3 in amino acids: CASSQGLQGPETQYF. CDR3 bases: TGTGCCAGCAGCCAAGGGTTACAGGGGCCAGAGACCCAGTACTTC.